This TCR beta chain was identified in a study of shared clonotypes between healthy human individuals. Overall study findings and caveats: As a rule, naive subsets had a larger estimated richness than memory subsets. Lower generation probabilities were found for non-shared clonotypes than for those shared by all four donors.

The study separated CD4+ cells into CD45RA+ naive and CD45RA-negative memory subsets. This clone was detected once. The antigen is unknown. This CDR3 contains 14 residues. V lost 4 bases, J lost 3 bases, and 10 bases lay in between. CDR1 is SGHNT and CDR2 is YENEEA in the germline V gene. The assay used deep level. Only in-frame clones appear in the TCRdb table, and some are missing; sequencing was by immunoSEQ multiplex PCR. The sample lists roughly 2.2 million clones; about 90% were seen once. The sequenced sample consisted of naive CD4+ T cells from PBMCs. This sample's subset: CD45RA+ positively selected. V is TRBV11-3 and J is TRBJ2-1, with D uncertain. This receptor was identified in a man between 18 and 29 years old in good health. Some clones in this sample may be carry-over from other donors' samples. The CDR3 protein is CASSSDRYYNEQFF. The CDR3 DNA sequence: TGTGCCAGCAGCTCAGACCGTTACTACAATGAGCAGTTCTTC.